One and the same sample provided the 18 T cell receptor beta chains below, sequenced in a study of regulatory T cells in long-lasting Graves disease. Documented time point: persistent/refractory GD, antithyroid drugs over 5 years with positive TRAb. Preparation of the TCR library used RNA extracted from PBMCs. HTBI primers from iRepertoire and Arm-PCR of CDR3 regions yielded the TCR beta libraries. MiXCR was run by TCRdb on the multiplex PCR reads, yielding one entry per CDR3 protein. The sample records about 300,000 distinct CDR3 sequences, 20% to 25% being singletons. Material: peripheral blood mononuclear cells (PBMCs), obtained when the disease was refractory, from a patient treated with antithyroid drugs. The receptors shown here come from a female donor with Graves disease.

The chain combines TRBV10-3 with TRBJ2-3, with 10 bases lining up with TRBD1. With 3 bases clipped from V and 1 base from J, the junction kept 4 bases outside the gene matches. CDR1 is ENHRY, CDR2 SYGVKD, per germline. This CDR3 has 16 amino acids. CDR3 sequence (DNA): TGTGCCATCAGTGAAGAGGGGACAGGGGGCACAGATACGCAGTATTTT. Translating gives CAISEEGTGGTDTQYF.

The chain uses TRBV5-5 and TRBJ1-2; TRBD1 might be the D (5 bases). Germline CDR1 is SGHKS and CDR2 is YYEKEE (reference sequence). The CDR3 has 20 residues. The ends were cut back, 1 base at V and 3 bases at J, with 28 bases in the middle. In DNA, the CDR3 is TGTGCCAGCAGCTTGCCCTATCCGTTCAACTACAGGCTAGTTTACTATGGCTACACCTTC. Protein product: CASSLPYPFNYRLVYYGYTF.

This clonotype showed up just a few times. V gene TRBV7-9 combines with J gene TRBJ1-2; TRBD1 matches 9 bases. The V segment lost 4 bases and the J segment 5 bases; nucleotides outside the gene matches: 20. The germline V gene has CDR1 SEHNR and CDR2 FQNEAQ (reference sequence). The CDR3 extends over 19 amino acids. The CDR3 DNA follows: TGTGCCAGCAGCTCGAAACTCGGGGACAGGGACCACGGTTGGTATGGCTACACCTTC. Translated, it gives CASSSKLGDRDHGWYGYTF. Full variable domain (rest looked up from reference TRBV7-9 and TRBJ1-2): DTGVSQNPRHKITKRGQNVTFRCDPISEHNRLYWYRQTLGQGPEFLTYFQNEAQLEKSRLLSDRFSAERPKGSFSTLEIQRTEQGDSAMYLCASSSKLGDRDHGWYGYTFGSGTRLTVV.

This clonotype was counted a few times. The chain joins TRBV6-1 to TRBJ1-4, with 7 bases matching TRBD1. The CDR3 sequence is 14 residues long. The germline V gene has CDR1 MNHNS and CDR2 SASEGT. The V and J ends lost 7 bases and 3 bases, in that order; junction bases with no gene match: 5. The CDR3 loop reads CASILQGANEKLFF. CDR3 bases: TGTGCCAGCATCCTGCAGGGGGCTAATGAAAAACTGTTTTTT.

To note about this clonotype: Since a much larger clone is just one base distant, this may be a read error. The chain recombines TRBV9 with TRBJ2-5; D gene ambiguous. CDR1 is SGDLS and CDR2 is YYNGEE in the germline V gene. The CDR3 loop spans 13 amino acids. CDR3 DNA: TGTGCCGGCAGCGTAGACTGGAGAGAGACCCAGTACTTC. Translated: CAGSVDWRETQYF.

This clonotype was found a few times. The chain couples TRBV6-1 to TRBJ1-6; D is unclear. V shed 1 base and J shed 2 bases, with 9 bases lying between them. CDR1 MNHNS and CDR2 SASEGT come from the germline V gene. The length of the CDR3 is 16 residues. CDR3 sequence: CASSEVGQTYNSPLHF. CDR3 nucleotide sequence: TGTGCCAGCAGTGAAGTTGGCCAGACCTATAATTCACCCCTCCACTTT.

The gene calls are TRBV6-2 or TRBV6-3 and TRBJ2-1, with TRBD1 matching 11 bases. The V segment lost 6 bases and the J segment 8 bases; nucleotides outside the gene matches: 6. This CDR3 is built from 14 residues. CDR1 MNHEY and CDR2 SVGEGT come from the germline V gene. The CDR3 loop is CASRPGQGVDEQFF. Here the CDR3 DNA reads TGTGCCAGCAGGCCGGGACAGGGGGTAGATGAGCAGTTCTTC.

V usage is TRBV12-3 or TRBV12-4 and J usage is TRBJ1-2; no reliable D call. V lost 6 bases and J 1 base, leaving 6 bases between the germline ends. The CDR3 has 12 amino acids. CDR3: CASSTLNYGYTF. The CDR3 bases are TGTGCCAGCAGCACCCTTAACTATGGCTACACCTTC.

The V call is TRBV15, the J call TRBJ2-7, with D possibly TRBD2 on 6 matching bases. Germline assignment: CDR1 LNHNV and CDR2 YYDKDF (reference sequence). V gave up 0 bases and J gave up 2 bases, with 8 bases separating them. The CDR3 totals 14 residues. This CDR3 reads CATSRDGRPYEQYF. The CDR3 nucleotides are TGTGCCACCAGCAGAGACGGGAGACCCTACGAGCAGTACTTC.

CDR3: CASKAAGVTYNEQFF. The CDR3 bases are TGTGCCAGCAAGGCAGCGGGAGTCACCTACAATGAGCAGTTCTTC. The chain employs TRBV2 and TRBJ2-1, with 8 nucleotides matching TRBD2. Germline assignment: CDR1 SNHLY and CDR2 FYNNEI. V was pared by 7 bases and J by 2 bases, with 7 bases of the junction left unmatched. The CDR3 is made up of 15 amino acids.

This clonotype was counted many times. The J gene is TRBJ1-5, the V gene TRBV6-2 or TRBV6-3; D is undetermined. Germline V gives CDR1 MNHEY, CDR2 SVGEGT. The CDR3 loop spans 12 amino acids. V was shortened by 4 bases and J by 4 bases, with 5 bases between the two germline ends. CDR3 nucleotides: TGTGCCAGCAGTTCCGCAAATCAGCCCCAGCATTTT. Amino acid sequence: CASSSANQPQHF.

This clonotype was seen repeatedly, ten times or more. The V call is TRBV7-2, the J call TRBJ2-7; either TRBD1 or TRBD2 may supply D (6 bases each). The CDR3 sequence is 16 residues long. CDR1 is SGHTA and CDR2 is FQGNSA in the germline V gene. V was shortened by 7 bases and J by 0 bases, with 19 bases between the two germline ends. CDR3 protein: CASTRGSGAASYEQYF. The CDR3 DNA follows: TGTGCCAGCACACGGGGATCGGGGGCGGCCTCCTACGAGCAGTACTTC.

This clonotype was counted at least ten times. This chain connects TRBV9 to TRBJ2-5, with D possibly TRBD1 on 6 matching bases. Germline values: CDR1 SGDLS, CDR2 YYNGEE. This CDR3 is 18 amino acids long. Between the trimmed V and J ends, which lost 3 bases and 2 bases, there was a span of 23 bases. This CDR3 is CASSEGGTDRRGQETQYF. The CDR3 DNA reads as TGTGCCAGCAGCGAAGGGGGTACAGACCGCCGTGGTCAAGAGACCCAGTACTTC.

The chain recombines TRBV20-1 with TRBJ1-1; a weak D match, TRBD1 (5 bases). V was pared by 0 bases and J by 1 base, with 12 bases between. CDR1 and CDR2 from the germline V gene are DFQATT and SNEGSKA (reference sequence). The CDR3 has 15 residues. Here the CDR3 DNA reads TGCAGTGCTAGAGACGCCGACAGCGAGAACACTGAAGCTTTCTTT. It encodes CSARDADSENTEAFF.

This clonotype was recorded many times. The J gene is TRBJ2-7, the V gene TRBV27, with D uncertain. The CDR3 is made up of 13 amino acids. With 6 bases removed from V and 0 bases from J, the gap between germline ends came to 9 bases. Germline assignment: CDR1 MNHEY and CDR2 SMNVEV (reference sequence). The CDR3 nucleotides are TGTGCCAGCAGCCTTGCTAGCTCCTACGAGCAGTACTTC. As protein: CASSLASSYEQYF.

This clonotype has at least ten counts. The chain has TRBV28 and TRBJ2-5; TRBD2 aligns across 8 bases. CDR3 length: 20 amino acids. With 2 bases clipped from V and 3 bases from J, the junction kept 20 bases outside the gene matches. The V gene's germline CDR1 is MDHEN and CDR2 SYDVKM. DNA of the CDR3: TGTGCCAGCAGTTTAGTAGGGAAAGGACTAGCTTCCGCCGATGAAGAGACCCAGTACTTC. Encoded protein: CASSLVGKGLASADEETQYF.

This clonotype appeared many times. CDR3 sequence: CASSFRGSSYEQYF. The DNA of the CDR3 is TGTGCCAGCAGTTTTCGCGGGAGCTCCTACGAGCAGTACTTC. The genes are TRBV28 and TRBJ2-7, with 7 bases fitting TRBD2. V dropped 3 bases and J dropped 0; count of bases not matched to a gene: 2. Per the germline V gene, CDR1 is MDHEN and CDR2 is SYDVKM. The CDR3 is 14 amino acids. Combining the CDR3 with reference TRBV28 and TRBJ2-7 gives the whole variable domain DVKVTQSSRYLVKRTGEKVFLECVQDMDHENMFWYRQDPGLGLRLIYFSYDVKMKEKGDIPEGYSVSREKKERFSLILESASTNQTSMYLCASSFRGSSYEQYFGPGTRLTVT.

The V gene is TRBV6-1, the J gene TRBJ2-4; TRBD1 matches at 9 bases. V lost 2 bases to trimming and J lost 8 bases; unmatched junction nucleotides: 4. This CDR3 is 14 amino acids long. From germline, CDR1 is MNHNS and CDR2 SASEGT. This chain's CDR3 is CASSELRDRDIQYF. In nucleotides, the CDR3 is TGTGCCAGCAGTGAATTAAGGGACAGGGACATTCAGTACTTC.